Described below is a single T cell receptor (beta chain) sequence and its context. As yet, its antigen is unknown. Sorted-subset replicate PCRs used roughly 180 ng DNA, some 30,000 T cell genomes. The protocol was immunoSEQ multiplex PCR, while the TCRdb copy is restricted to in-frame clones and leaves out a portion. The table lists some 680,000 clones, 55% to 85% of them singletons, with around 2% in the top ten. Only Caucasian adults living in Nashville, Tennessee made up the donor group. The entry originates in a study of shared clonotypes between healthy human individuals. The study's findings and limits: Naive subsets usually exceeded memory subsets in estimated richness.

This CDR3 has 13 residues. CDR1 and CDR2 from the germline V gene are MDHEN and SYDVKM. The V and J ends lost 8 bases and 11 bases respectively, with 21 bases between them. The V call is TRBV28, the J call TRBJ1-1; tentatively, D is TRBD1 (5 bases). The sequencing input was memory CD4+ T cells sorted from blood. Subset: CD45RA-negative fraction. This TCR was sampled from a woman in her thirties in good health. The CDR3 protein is CASVGEWARTAFF. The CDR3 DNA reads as TGTGCCAGCGTAGGGGAGTGGGCCCGAACCGCTTTCTTT.